Below, 21 T cell receptor beta chains from the same sample are listed, as sequenced in a study of shared clonotypes between healthy human individuals (dated by TCRdb to 2020 to 2021). Receptor libraries were prepared by the immunoSEQ multiplex PCR assay. The clones in this table, taken by TCRdb from immuneACCESS, are in-frame only. Not every clone is retained; where verified, under half of the shortfall comes from an unresolved V gene, and the cause of the rest is unknown. Across this sample there are 450,000 to 500,000 clones, with about 85% seen only once. The top ten constitute 10% to 15% of the sample. Sequences were obtained from PBMCs. These receptors all come from a woman between 35 and 50 years old in good health. Some clones in this sample may be carry-over from other donors' samples.

A few counts support this clone. A much larger clonotype is one base distant, so this may be a read error. The rearrangement links TRBV27 to TRBJ2-6, with D unresolved. The germline V gene encodes CDR1 MNHEY and CDR2 SMNVEV (reference sequence). The CDR3 spans 14 residues. Trimming stripped 8 bases from V and 4 bases from J, with 12 bases between. The CDR3 DNA sequence: TGTGCCAGCGCGACGCGTGCAGGGGCCAACGTCCTGACTTTC. Translating gives CASATRAGANVLTF.

The V call is TRBV28, the J call TRBJ2-2; no firm D call. Trimming removed 6 bases at V and 2 bases at J, with 4 bases between. The CDR3 runs to 12 residues. Germline loops: CDR1 MDHEN, CDR2 SYDVKM. The CDR3 DNA sequence: TGTGCCAGCAGCCCTAACACCGGGGAGCTGTTTTTT. Translating it yields CASSPNTGELFF. The complete variable domain, with remaining parts taken from reference TRBV28 and TRBJ2-2, reads DVKVTQSSRYLVKRTGEKVFLECVQDMDHENMFWYRQDPGLGLRLIYFSYDVKMKEKGDIPEGYSVSREKKERFSLILESASTNQTSMYLCASSPNTGELFFGEGSRLTVL.

V usage is TRBV5-4 and J usage is TRBJ2-4; 10 nucleotides align to TRBD1. From germline, CDR1 is SGHNT and CDR2 YYREEE (reference sequence). V lost 3 bases and J lost 6; bases outside the gene matches: 9. CDR3 length equals 16 residues. The DNA of the CDR3 is TGTGCCAGCAGCTCCCGGGGACAGGGGCAGAGAAACATTCAGTACTTC. It specifies CASSSRGQGQRNIQYF.

Worth noting for this clone: With a far larger clone one base away, a read error is the likely cause. Different DNA sequences within this sample yield the same CDR3. This chain joins TRBV29-1 and TRBJ2-6; D is possibly TRBD1 or TRBD2 (5 bases each). CDR1 is SQVTM and CDR2 is ANQGSEA in the germline V gene. CDR3 length: 13 amino acids. DNA for the CDR3: TGCAGCGTTGACTGGGCCGGGGCCAACGTCCTGACTTTT. Its translation is CSVDWAGANVLTF.

Only one count was recorded for this clone. A read error is the likely source, as a far larger clone sits one nucleotide away. Other DNA sequences in this specimen translate into the identical CDR3. The J gene is TRBJ1-5, the V gene TRBV4-1, with D perhaps TRBD1 (5 bases). CDR1 and CDR2 (germline): MGHRA, YSYEKL. The CDR3 sequence is 13 residues long. The CDR3 region is CASSPREDQPQHF. CDR3 DNA: TGCGCCAGCAGCCCCAGGGAGGATCAGCCCCAACATTTT.

Comments on this clone: Distinct nucleotide sequences in the sample also encode this CDR3. The V gene is TRBV9, the J gene TRBJ2-3; D might be TRBD2 (5 bases). V was cut by 0 bases and J by 2 bases, with 7 bases left in between. There are 14 residues in the CDR3. The germline V gene has CDR1 SGDLS and CDR2 YYNGEE. CDR3 nucleotides: TGTGCCAGCAGCGTAGTCGGGAACACAGATACGCAGTATTTT. This translates into CASSVVGNTDTQYF.

The chain links TRBV5-4 to TRBJ2-1, with 7 bases matching TRBD2. Germline V CDR1 and CDR2: SGHNT, YYREEE (reference sequence). The CDR3 contains 16 residues. V trimming: 4 bases; J trimming: 6 bases; junction bases outside the gene matches: 13. DNA for the CDR3: TGTGCCAGCAGCCCGGGTATCCAGCGGGATGGCAATGAGCAGTTCTTC. Its translation: CASSPGIQRDGNEQFF.

About this clone: A far larger clone lies a single base away; this is likely a read error. Additional DNA sequences in this sample encode the identical CDR3. The chain employs TRBV30 and TRBJ2-3, with TRBD2 as a possible D gene (5 bases). This CDR3 is 17 amino acids long. CDR1 and CDR2 from the germline V gene are GTSNPN and SVGIG (reference sequence). In DNA form, the CDR3 reads TGTGCCTGGAGGGACTCCCGTTCACTAGATTACACAGATACTCAGTATTTT. The encoded protein is CAWRDSRSLDYTDTQYF.

V gene TRBV2 combines with J gene TRBJ2-3; D unresolved. Germline lookup yields CDR1 SNHLY and CDR2 FYNNEI. The CDR3 covers 12 residues. V gave up 0 bases and J gave up 8 bases, with 6 bases separating them. CDR3 in DNA: TGTGCCAGCAGTGAAGCTCGCGGTACGCAGTATTTT. It specifies CASSEARGTQYF.

Turning to this clone: This specimen includes other DNA sequences encoding the same CDR3. The J gene is TRBJ1-1, the V gene TRBV5-1, with 8 bases matching TRBD1. This CDR3 spans 14 amino acids. Germline CDR1 SGHRS, CDR2 YFSETQ. After removal of 1 base from V and 1 base from J, the junction contained 0 bases not matched to a gene. The CDR3 DNA reads TGCGCCAGCAGCTTGACAGGGGGGAACACTGAAGCTTTCTTT. Amino acids: CASSLTGGNTEAFF.

The chain recombines TRBV6-1 with TRBJ1-1; no clear D. Germline CDR1 is MNHNS and CDR2 is SASEGT. This CDR3 is built from 13 residues. Trimming took 6 bases from V and 2 from J, leaving 10 bases between them. CDR3 protein: CASSTSANTEAFF. The DNA of the CDR3 is TGTGCCAGCAGCACTTCGGCTAACACTGAAGCTTTCTTT.

The CDR3 DNA sequence: TGTGCCAGCAGCCCAATAAGCTTTAGCACAGATACGCAGTATTTT. Its translation: CASSPISFSTDTQYF. The chain employs TRBV7-9 and TRBJ2-3; D is uncertain. Trimming stripped 5 bases from V and 0 bases from J, with 12 bases between. This CDR3 region has 15 residues. The germline V gene has CDR1 SEHNR and CDR2 FQNEAQ (reference sequence). The full variable domain, completed using reference TRBV7-9 and TRBJ2-3, is DTGVSQNPRHKITKRGQNVTFRCDPISEHNRLYWYRQTLGQGPEFLTYFQNEAQLEKSRLLSDRFSAERPKGSFSTLEIQRTEQGDSAMYLCASSPISFSTDTQYFGPGTRLTVL.

CDR3 nucleotide sequence: TGTGCTAGTGGTTTGGTAGGCACTAGCGGGAGGGTTCTCTCCTACAATGAGCAGTTCTTC. Its protein product is CASGLVGTSGRVLSYNEQFF. The J gene is TRBJ2-1, the V gene TRBV12-5, with 13 bases aligning to TRBD2. Germline V gene data show CDR1 as LGHNT and CDR2 as FRNRAP. CDR3 size: 20 residues. J gave up 0 bases and V 0 bases, and 8 bases lay outside the gene matches.

This clone was seen just once. The genes are TRBV30 and TRBJ2-3; TRBD2 matches 9 bases. V lost 3 bases and J lost 3; bases outside the gene matches: 4. This CDR3 is built from 14 residues. The germline CDR1 and CDR2 sequences are GTSNPN and SVGIG (reference sequence). CDR3 sequence reads: CAWSWTSETDTQYF. CDR3 sequence (DNA): TGTGCCTGGAGCTGGACTAGCGAAACAGATACGCAGTATTTT.

The V and J genes are TRBV6-1 and TRBJ1-6; D possibly corresponds to TRBD1 (6 bases). CDR1 is MNHNS, CDR2 SASEGT, per germline. The CDR3 sequence is 15 residues long. V lost 3 bases, J lost 6 bases, and 12 bases lay in between. DNA of the CDR3: TGTGCCAGCAGTGAGCCGCAGGGGATTAATTCACCCCTCCACTTT. Translation: CASSEPQGINSPLHF.

This clone has only one observation. The V call is TRBV5-1, the J call TRBJ2-3; TRBD2 aligns across 14 bases. Germline trimming cut 4 bases from V and 2 bases from J; bases unmatched to any gene: 12. CDR1 SGHRS and CDR2 YFSETQ come from the germline V gene. This CDR3 region has 19 residues. The CDR3 nucleotides read TGCGCCAGCAGCCGGCGACTAGCGGGAGGGCCCGGAGACACAGATACGCAGTATTTT. Residues: CASSRRLAGGPGDTDTQYF.

This chain links TRBV7-2 with TRBJ1-5, with D possibly being TRBD1 (6 bases). Germline-derived CDR1 and CDR2 are SGHTA and FQGNSA. Deletions cut 4 bases from V and 7 bases from J, with 17 bases between. The CDR3 has 15 amino acids. CDR3 in amino acids: CASSSPGDTGQPQHF. The CDR3 coding sequence is TGTGCCAGCAGCTCCCCCGGGGACACGGGACAGCCCCAGCATTTT.

This clone was recorded a few times. The chain combines TRBV7-2 with TRBJ2-7; 14 nucleotides match TRBD2. The germline CDR1 and CDR2 sequences are SGHTA and FQGNSA. CDR3 length: 14 amino acids. V shed 5 bases and J 8 bases; nucleotides not matched to a gene: 5. As DNA, the CDR3 is TGTGCCAGCAGCACCGGGACTAGCGGGAGTAAGCAGTACTTC. Translating it yields CASSTGTSGSKQYF.

The rearrangement joins TRBV5-4 to TRBJ1-1, with D uncertain. V gave up 4 bases and J gave up 4 bases, with 17 bases separating them. In germline, CDR1 is SGHNT, CDR2 YYREEE (reference sequence). The CDR3 contains 15 residues. The CDR3 DNA sequence: TGTGCCAGCAGCCTCGCTGTCGGGGTGAGCACTGAAGCTTTCTTT. Amino acid sequence: CASSLAVGVSTEAFF. Filled out from reference TRBV5-4 and TRBJ1-1, the complete variable domain reads ETGVTQSPTHLIKTRGQQVTLRCSSQSGHNTVSWYQQALGQGPQFIFQYYREEENGRGNFPPRFSGLQFPNYSSELNVNALELDDSALYLCASSLAVGVSTEAFFGQGTRLTVV.

This clone is deemed medium-sized (0.01 to 0.1%). The rearrangement joins TRBV19 to TRBJ2-7, with 11 bases lining up with TRBD1. CDR1 and CDR2 from the germline V gene are LNHDA and SQIVND (reference sequence). The ends lost 5 bases at V and 1 base at J; junction bases unmatched: 7. The CDR3 extends over 16 amino acids. This chain's CDR3 is CASSVTGTGGSYEQYF. CDR3 nucleotides: TGTGCCAGTAGTGTCACCGGGACAGGGGGTTCCTACGAGCAGTACTTC.

The V gene is TRBV10-3, the J gene TRBJ2-7; D is unclear. V was pared by 0 bases and J by 3 bases, with 12 bases between. Germline loops: CDR1 ENHRY, CDR2 SYGVKD. The CDR3 consists of 15 residues. CDR3 nucleotide sequence: TGTGCCATCAGTGAGTCTGTCACGAAGAACTACGAGCAGTACTTC. Translated, it gives CAISESVTKNYEQYF.